The sequence of this T cell receptor beta chain was determined in a study of human T cells and chemical hapten exposure (dated by TCRdb to about 2021). With regard to the full study: For sensitization, 2% DPC in acetone was applied to a 2 cm by 2 cm area of upper inner arm skin. Patient blood was sampled pre-sensitization (week 0) and at 2, 6 and about 24 weeks after DPC sensitization. Alopecia areata with under or over 50% scalp involvement, alopecia totalis and alopecia universalis were represented in the patient cohort, which was mostly female. Throughout the study period of roughly 24 weeks, patients also received therapeutic DPC doses to the scalp every week. The study tracked peripheral blood TCR repertoire changes in vivo during primary and secondary sensitization to the hapten diphenylcyclopropenone (DPC) in alopecia patients. Patch tests used Finn chambers with 0.01% DPC on the upper back, scored after 6 days by International Contact Dermatitis Research Group standards. Some 29 alopecia patients gave blood for TCR sequencing at one to four time points (pre-sensitization, 2, 6 and 24 weeks). The libraries were sequenced as a pool, and the TCR yield per sample differed mostly because of small variations in library volumes within the pool. General study outcomes and caveats: Significantly more large CDR3 similarity clusters were formed by expanded TCRs than by pre-sensitization or healthy control sets, consistent with antigen-driven responses. Repeated subsampling changed both the strength of the expansion versus patch-test correlation and the threshold at which the correlation became significant. Patch test score was positively correlated with the number of PT1 expanded TCRs, with significance at thresholds 8, 16 and 32 but not at 4. Because all patients had alopecia, a presumed autoimmune disease, the immune response of the patients might differ from that of healthy individuals. The number of TCRs above 1 in 1000 frequency did not change with DPC sensitization; there was no evidence of global repertoire structure alterations.

The junction carries 11 bases between V and J, which are trimmed by 5 bases and 6 bases respectively. The CDR3 contains 13 residues, cysteine and phenylalanine counted. Solely the CDR3 DNA is kept, with 39 bases framed from the first base. From the germline V gene, CDR1 is MDHEN and CDR2 is SYDVKM. Concerning this clonotype: Its target antigen remains unknown. Within one base of it there is no much larger clone, and no base qualities were kept.

In light of the paper, this sample's time point label describes: pre-sensitization, week 0. The sample's treatment or condition label, in plain terms: therapeutic diphenylcyclopropenone sensitization with weekly scalp DPC. At every patch-test visit, the blood draw took place before the patch test was put on. Patients were considered eligible if aged 18 to 70, diagnosed with alopecia and deemed suitable for DPC therapy, and patients were excluded if pregnant. Total RNA was extracted from unfractionated whole blood that had been collected in Tempus Blood RNA tubes. Preparation of the library involved RACE. Reads for this sample came from a NextSeq 500. During library preparation, unique molecular identifiers were attached to individual cDNA molecules so that TCRs could be counted quantitatively and reproducibly. Both TCR alpha and TCR beta chains were sequenced from each blood RNA sample. In the paper's pipeline: The median number of TCRs per sample was approximately 98,000, ranging from about 23,224 to 750,000. The Decombinator software suite was used to annotate the V, J and CDR3 of the TCR reads. For PS versus PT1 abundance plots, all samples were subsampled to the same number of TCRs (28,000). TCRs were defined as expanded if absent before sensitization and observed at least eight times at the 2-week time point. In TCRdb, the public reads were trimmed at Q25 with fastp and aligned with MiXCR, with productive beta chains retained. All rows with the same CDR3 protein become a single entry with the most common DNA and genes. TCRdb's processing, not the authors', yielded these V and J calls. This sample lists roughly 100,000 distinct CDR3 sequences; approximately 12% were detected once. Of the sample, more than 1.5% is held by the ten largest clones.

Sequencing used whole blood, obtained in connection with sensitization to the hapten diphenylcyclopropenone (DPC). Here the chain combines TRBV28 and TRBJ2-1, with no D gene named confidently. The receptor was derived from a woman aged 50 to 60 with alopecia areata. Some clones in this sample may be carry-over from other donors' samples. CDR3 loop: CASSPPVLNEQFF. In nucleotides, the sequence is TGTGCCAGCAGTCCCCCGGTACTCAATGAGCAGTTCTTC.